This T cell receptor beta chain was retrieved from a study of neurological immune-mediated disorders. CDR1 is MDHEN and CDR2 is SYDVKM in the germline V gene. The CDR3 loop spans 15 amino acids. V was pared by 5 bases and J by 5 bases, with 16 bases between. This clonotype was recorded at least ten times. The cDNA came from 5'RACE, which used 10-nucleotide random UMIs. TCRdb redid the calling of the 5' RACE reads with MiXCR, one entry per CDR3 protein. The sample records over 35,000 distinct CDR3 sequences, approximately 2.4% being singletons. Preparation of the unsorted libraries drew on 2 million PBMCs stored at -80 C.

J is TRBJ2-1 and V is TRBV28, with D possibly being TRBD1 (6 bases). The clonotype originates from a man aged 25-40 years with multiple sclerosis. The sample comprised PBMCs. CDR3 sequence reads: CASSPIGTPNNEQFF. The CDR3 DNA is TGTGCCAGCAGTCCTATCGGGACACCCAACAATGAGCAGTTCTTC. The full variable domain, its missing parts supplied by reference TRBV28 and TRBJ2-1, is DVKVTQSSRYLVKRTGEKVFLECVQDMDHENMFWYRQDPGLGLRLIYFSYDVKMKEKGDIPEGYSVSREKKERFSLILESASTNQTSMYLCASSPIGTPNNEQFFGPGTRLTVL.